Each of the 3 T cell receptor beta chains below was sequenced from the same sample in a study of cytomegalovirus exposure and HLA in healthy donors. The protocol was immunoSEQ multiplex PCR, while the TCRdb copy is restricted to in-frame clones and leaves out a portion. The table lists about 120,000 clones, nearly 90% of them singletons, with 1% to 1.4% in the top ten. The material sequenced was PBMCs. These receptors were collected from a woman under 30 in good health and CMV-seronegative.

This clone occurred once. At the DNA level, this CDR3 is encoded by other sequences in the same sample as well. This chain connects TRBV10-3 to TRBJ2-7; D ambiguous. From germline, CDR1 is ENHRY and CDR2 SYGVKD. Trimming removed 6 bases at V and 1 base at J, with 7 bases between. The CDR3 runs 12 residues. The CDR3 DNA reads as TGTGCCATCAGCCCAGGTTCCTACGAGCAGTACGTC. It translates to CAISPGSYEQYV.

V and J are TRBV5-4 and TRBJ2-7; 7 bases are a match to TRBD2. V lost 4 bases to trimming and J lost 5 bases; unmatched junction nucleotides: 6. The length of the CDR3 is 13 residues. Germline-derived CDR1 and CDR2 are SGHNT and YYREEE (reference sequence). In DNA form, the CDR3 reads TGTGCCAGCAGCAGGAGCGGGATCCACGAGCAGTACTTC. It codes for CASSRSGIHEQYF. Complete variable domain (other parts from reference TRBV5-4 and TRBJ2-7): ETGVTQSPTHLIKTRGQQVTLRCSSQSGHNTVSWYQQALGQGPQFIFQYYREEENGRGNFPPRFSGLQFPNYSSELNVNALELDDSALYLCASSRSGIHEQYFGPGTRLTVT.

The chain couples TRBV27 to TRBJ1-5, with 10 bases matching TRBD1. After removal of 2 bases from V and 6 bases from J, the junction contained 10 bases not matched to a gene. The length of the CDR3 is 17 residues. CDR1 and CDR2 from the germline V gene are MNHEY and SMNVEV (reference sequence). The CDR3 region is CASSLRTGGGLGQPQHF. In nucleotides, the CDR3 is TGTGCCAGCAGTTTACGGACAGGGGGAGGCCTAGGTCAGCCCCAGCATTTT.